There are a few counts of the clone carrying this TCR beta chain. What it recognizes is unknown. J was trimmed by 0 bases and V by 1 base; bases with no gene match: 8. The CDR3 consists of 17 residues. Per germline, CDR1 SGHAT and CDR2 FQNNGV. This sample is drawn from a study of vaccination and CD4 T cells after COVID-19. Turning to the study itself: Across the group, participants received two doses of either BNT162b2 or mRNA-1273 vaccine. Some control cultures received a CEFX pool, which served as the positive control. Others received an HIV-1 Nef pool or no peptide.

Noted treatment: approximately 9-day PBMC culture with coronavirus spike peptide pools or control peptides (ViraFEST assay). ViraFEST used peptide pools to expand antigen-specific T cells before TCR sequencing. At the Johns Hopkins FTIC core, DNA taken from cultured CD4+ T cells was sequenced by way of the Oncomine TCR Beta short-read assay. Researchers extracted genomic DNA from CD4+ T cells that had been cultured. MiXCR was run by TCRdb on the PCR reads, yielding one entry per CDR3 protein. The data contain 7,000 to 8,500 distinct CDR3 sequences, 45% to 55% of them singletons. This clonotype was obtained from a human donor who had recovered from COVID-19. V usage is TRBV11-2 and J usage is TRBJ2-7, with TRBD2 matching 8 bases. The material sequenced was CD4+ T cells from blood, cultured in vitro. The CDR3 DNA reads TGTGCCAGCAGCTTAGTAAGCGGGGGCCAATTCTCCTACGAGCAGTACTTC. Amino acid sequence: CASSLVSGGQFSYEQYF.